Described below is a single T cell receptor beta chain sequence and its context. Its antigen remains unknown. The data belong to a study of T cell repertoires in cytomegalovirus infection. On the study more broadly: Indicated by public TCR beta signatures were CMV infection and matching HLA type.

TCRdb independently ran MiXCR on the reads; one entry per CDR3 protein. Among about 200,000 distinct CDR3 sequences listed, 9.5% were seen once. The germline V gene has CDR1 SNHLY and CDR2 FYNNEI. The V end was cut by 5 bases, the J end by 5 bases, with 12 bases between. The CDR3 extends over 13 amino acids. Findings and limits, study-wide: CMV-specific TCR beta clonotypes restricted by HLA-C dominated the ex vivo response. CMV carriers with the relevant HLA were identified by cumulative public TCR beta family frequency.

The receptor was derived from a human donor in good health (CMV status not recorded). Some clones in this sample may be carry-over from other donors' samples. The chain carries TRBV2 and TRBJ1-1, with D unresolved. Sample: PBMCs. In DNA, the CDR3 is TGTGCCAGCAGTAATAAAAGGGTAACTGAAGCTTTCTTT. Amino acids: CASSNKRVTEAFF. The full variable domain, its missing parts supplied by reference TRBV2 and TRBJ1-1, is EPEVTQTPSHQVTQMGQEVILRCVPISNHLYFYWYRQILGQKVEFLVSFYNNEISEKSEIFDDQFSVERPDGSNFTLKIRSTKLEDSAMYFCASSNKRVTEAFFGQGTRLTVV.